The present T cell receptor (beta chain) was sequenced within a study of blood T cell repertoires in COVID-19. The protocol was immunoSEQ multiplex PCR, while the TCRdb copy is restricted to in-frame clones and leaves out a portion. The repertoire holds roughly 230,000 clones, with 65% to 85% as singletons. Per the germline V gene, CDR1 is MDHEN and CDR2 is SYDVKM. The V segment lost 8 bases and the J segment 7 bases; nucleotides outside the gene matches: 21. This CDR3 is 18 amino acids long. The source material was peripheral blood. This rearrangement joins TRBV28 to TRBJ2-5; TRBD2 aligns across 11 bases. This TCR derives from a man aged 45 to 65 with active or convalescent COVID-19. The CDR3 bases are TGTGCCAGCTCGCCCCGCCTGGGGACTAGCGGTGGGTCAGGGACCCAGTACTTC. Its protein is CASSPRLGTSGGSGTQYF.